Below are 28 T cell receptor beta chains sequenced from a single sample in a study of shared clonotypes between healthy human individuals. The method was immunoSEQ multiplex PCR; TCRdb's version includes in-frame clones alone and lacks a portion of them. The sample holds fewer than 2.5 million clones, 93% seen once. The sequenced sample was naive CD4+ T cells from PBMCs. Subset defined: CD45RA+ positively selected. All receptors come from a man aged 18 to 30 in good health. Some clones in this sample may be carry-over from other donors' samples.

The chain links TRBV28 to TRBJ1-5; D gene uncertain. The length of the CDR3 is 13 residues. Trimming left V 7 bases short and J 6 bases short, with 13 bases between. The germline CDR1 and CDR2 sequences are MDHEN and SYDVKM. The CDR3 is CASTLLGGQPQHF. DNA of the CDR3: TGTGCCAGCACCCTTCTCGGTGGTCAGCCCCAGCATTTT.

J is TRBJ1-5 and V is TRBV11-3; 8 bases map to TRBD1. The ends lost 0 bases at V and 5 bases at J; junction bases unmatched: 9. Germline CDR1 SGHNT, CDR2 YENEEA. The CDR3 is 17 residues long. The CDR3 DNA follows: TGTGCCAGCAGCTTAGATCTAGGACAGGGAGAGGATCAGCCCCAGCATTTT. It encodes CASSLDLGQGEDQPQHF.

The chain recombines TRBV28 with TRBJ2-2; D possibly corresponds to TRBD2 (5 bases). This CDR3 is built from 15 residues. Germline V gives CDR1 MDHEN, CDR2 SYDVKM. V was trimmed by 6 bases and J by 11 bases, leaving 22 bases between them. The CDR3: CASSPRIGLTDELFF. DNA for the CDR3: TGTGCCAGCAGCCCGCGAATAGGACTGACCGATGAGCTGTTTTTT.

J is TRBJ2-1 and V is TRBV4-2; D uncertain. V dropped 7 bases and J dropped 5 bases, with 18 bases sitting between them. Germline CDR1 is LGHNA and CDR2 is YNFKEQ. The CDR3 totals 15 residues. DNA of the CDR3: TGTGCCAGCACCAAAGATTGGGCGGAGAACAATGAGCAGTTCTTC. Encoded protein: CASTKDWAENNEQFF.

CDR3 coding DNA: TGTGCCAGCAGCTTAGGAGGTGCAGGGACTAACTATGGCTACACCTTC. Translating gives CASSLGGAGTNYGYTF. The chain has TRBV13 and TRBJ1-2, with a tentative D call TRBD1 (5 bases). Germline loops: CDR1 PRHDT, CDR2 FYEKMQ (reference sequence). The CDR3 extends over 16 amino acids. Trimming pared 0 bases from V and 0 bases from J, leaving 11 bases between.

The gene calls are TRBV7-9 and TRBJ2-3; no reliable D call. The CDR3 is 13 residues long. The germline V gene has CDR1 SEHNR and CDR2 FQNEAQ (reference sequence). V was pared by 5 bases and J by 3 bases, with 9 bases between. DNA for the CDR3: TGTGCCAGCAGCCGACCAAGGACAGATACGCAGTATTTT. Its protein product is CASSRPRTDTQYF.

The chain uses TRBV28 and TRBJ1-1, with 8 bases identical to TRBD1. The CDR3 extends over 18 amino acids. V gave up 4 bases and J gave up 0 bases; unmatched junction bases: 13. CDR1 and CDR2 (germline): MDHEN, SYDVKM. CDR3 region: CASSSGQGGGFVNTEAFF. Written as DNA, the CDR3 is TGTGCCAGCAGTTCAGGACAGGGTGGGGGGTTCGTGAACACTGAAGCTTTCTTT.

The chain employs TRBV11-2 and TRBJ2-6; D unresolved. CDR3 length: 17 amino acids. Germline CDR1 and CDR2: SGHAT and FQNNGV. Trimming shortened V by 1 base and J by 2 bases, and 12 bases separated the two germline ends. The CDR3 nucleotides read TGTGCCAGCAGCTTAGCCGCGCTCTCCACTGGGGCCAACGTCCTGACTTTC. This encodes CASSLAALSTGANVLTF.

This clone appeared once. The rearrangement links TRBV18 to TRBJ1-2; TRBD1 matches at 10 bases. Trimming cost V 4 bases and J 0 bases; bases outside gene matches: 11. CDR3 size: 18 residues. Per germline, CDR1 KGHSH and CDR2 LQKENI. In DNA form, the CDR3 reads TGTGCCAGCTCACTAGACAGGGGGCAGTCCTCCACTAACTATGGCTACACCTTC. Its protein is CASSLDRGQSSTNYGYTF.

The V gene is TRBV7-3, the J gene TRBJ1-2; 8 nucleotides line up with TRBD1. The CDR3 contains 13 residues. Germline CDR1 is SGHTA and CDR2 is FQGTGA. The trim removed 4 bases at V and 7 bases at J, leaving 5 bases unmatched. CDR3 DNA sequence: TGTGCCAGCAGCTCCACAGGGGGTATTGGCTACACCTTC. Protein product: CASSSTGGIGYTF. The full variable domain, its missing parts supplied by reference TRBV7-3 and TRBJ1-2, is GAGVSQTPSNKVTEKGKYVELRCDPISGHTALYWYRQSLGQGPEFLIYFQGTGAADDSGLPNDRFFAVRPEGSVSTLKIQRTERGDSAVYLCASSSTGGIGYTFGSGTRLTVV.

This clone has a single count. Written as DNA, the CDR3 is TGCGCCAGCAGCTTGGGTGCAAGTATGGGAAATGAGCAGTTCTTC. It translates to CASSLGASMGNEQFF. The rearrangement links TRBV5-1 to TRBJ2-1; D call uncertain. The germline V gene encodes CDR1 SGHRS and CDR2 YFSETQ. Trimming removed 0 bases at V and 7 bases at J, with 14 bases between. The CDR3 is made up of 15 amino acids.

CDR3 sequence reads: CASSATSASGNTIYF. The CDR3 region has the DNA TGTGCCAGCAGCGCGACCTCCGCCTCTGGAAACACCATATATTTT. V usage is TRBV5-4 and J usage is TRBJ1-3; D uncertain. V gave up 4 bases and J gave up 0 bases, with 11 bases separating them. CDR3 size: 15 residues. CDR1 is SGHNT and CDR2 is YYREEE in the germline V gene (reference sequence).

The chain has TRBV6-6 and TRBJ2-3, with D uncertain. The CDR3 length is 12 residues. Trimming removed 5 bases at V and 5 bases at J, with 8 bases between. Germline loops: CDR1 MNHNY, CDR2 SVGAGI (reference sequence). The DNA for the CDR3 is TGTGCCAGCAGTCGCCCTGGAGATACGCAGTATTTT. This encodes CASSRPGDTQYF.

This chain connects TRBV28 to TRBJ1-1; D call uncertain. CDR3 length equals 14 residues. CDR1 is MDHEN and CDR2 is SYDVKM in the germline V gene. V lost 8 bases and J lost 4, with 17 bases in between. The CDR3 sequence: CASGRLGRTTEAFF. CDR3 sequence (DNA): TGTGCCAGCGGACGCCTCGGTCGGACCACTGAAGCTTTCTTT.

V is TRBV27 and J is TRBJ2-7; no clear D gene. Germline V lookup: CDR1 MNHEY, CDR2 SMNVEV (reference sequence). V lost 2 bases to trimming and J lost 4 bases, with 9 bases between them. The CDR3 consists of 13 residues. DNA for the CDR3: TGTGCCAGCAGTTTAGGTCGGAAGTACGAGCAGTACTTC. Its translation is CASSLGRKYEQYF.

J is TRBJ2-7 and V is TRBV19; D is possibly TRBD2 (6 bases). Trimming cost V 3 bases and J 7 bases, with 16 bases left between them. This CDR3 has 14 residues. Germline V gene sequence: CDR1 LNHDA, CDR2 SQIVND (reference sequence). As DNA, the CDR3 is TGTGCCAGTAGTATGACGGGAGTTACGCGAGAGCAGTACTTC. This encodes CASSMTGVTREQYF. The full variable domain, with the rest looked up from reference TRBV19 and TRBJ2-7, is DGGITQSPKYLFRKEGQNVTLSCEQNLNHDAMYWYRQDPGQGLRLIYYSQIVNDFQKGDIAEGYSVSREKKESFPLTVTSAQKNPTAFYLCASSMTGVTREQYFGPGTRLTVT.

On this clone itself: Additional DNA sequences in this sample encode the identical CDR3. The J gene is TRBJ2-7, the V gene TRBV5-4, with 13 bases aligning to TRBD2. The germline CDR1 and CDR2 sequences are SGHNT and YYREEE (reference sequence). The CDR3 length is 15 residues. The trim removed 3 bases at V and 3 bases at J, leaving 3 bases unmatched. In DNA, the CDR3 is TGTGCCAGCAGCTCTGGACTAGCGGGAGTCTACGAGCAGTACTTC. Translation gives CASSSGLAGVYEQYF.

The rearrangement joins TRBV5-1 to TRBJ2-7, with 8 bases fitting TRBD2. V shed 3 bases and J 2 bases; nucleotides not matched to a gene: 10. This CDR3 region has 16 residues. Germline V gene sequence: CDR1 SGHRS, CDR2 YFSETQ. The CDR3 DNA reads as TGCGCCAGCAGCTCCTCAAGTGAAGCGGGGGCCTACGAGCAGTACTTC. Translation gives CASSSSSEAGAYEQYF.

The V call is TRBV5-5, the J call TRBJ2-5; D is possibly TRBD2 (5 bases). The CDR3 consists of 14 residues. V was cut by 0 bases and J by 4 bases, with 10 bases left in between. The germline CDR1 and CDR2 sequences are SGHKS and YYEKEE (reference sequence). In DNA form, the CDR3 reads TGTGCCAGCAGCTTGGATGTAGGGAGAGAGACCCAGTACTTC. Translating it yields CASSLDVGRETQYF. Full variable domain (missing parts from reference TRBV5-5 and TRBJ2-5): DAGVTQSPTHLIKTRGQQVTLRCSPISGHKSVSWYQQVLGQGPQFIFQYYEKEERGRGNFPDRFSARQFPNYSSELNVNALLLGDSALYLCASSLDVGRETQYFGPGTRLLVL.

CDR3 DNA sequence: TGTGCCAGCAGGACTAGCCTCAATCAGCCCCAGCATTTT. Amino acids: CASRTSLNQPQHF. The gene calls are TRBV27 and TRBJ1-5; D remains unclear. V dropped 6 bases and J dropped 3 bases, with 9 bases sitting between them. Germline V gene data show CDR1 as MNHEY and CDR2 as SMNVEV (reference sequence). This CDR3 region has 13 residues.

The CDR3 loop reads CASSSPRLWRNEQYF. In DNA form, the CDR3 reads TGTGCCAGCAGTTCCCCCCGACTCTGGAGAAACGAGCAGTACTTC. The chain is built from TRBV28 and TRBJ2-7, with D unresolved. Germline loops: CDR1 MDHEN, CDR2 SYDVKM. V was shortened by 4 bases and J by 5 bases, with 18 bases between the two germline ends. This CDR3 region has 15 residues.

The gene calls are TRBV7-2 and TRBJ2-1; 8 bases match TRBD2. The CDR3 length is 16 residues. CDR1 is SGHTA, CDR2 FQGNSA, per germline. With V trimmed by 1 base and J by 6 bases, 8 bases remained unmatched. The CDR3 nucleotides read TGTGCCAGCAGCTTAGTACCTAGCGGGTATACCAATGAGCAGTTCTTC. Its translation: CASSLVPSGYTNEQFF.

To note about this clone: Other nucleotide sequences in the sample specify the same CDR3. This sequence joins TRBV28 and TRBJ2-7, with D unresolved. CDR1 and CDR2 (germline): MDHEN, SYDVKM. CDR3 length equals 12 residues. The V and J ends lost 5 bases and 4 bases respectively, with 9 bases between them. The CDR3 DNA reads as TGTGCCAGCAGTCCCCGAGTTTACGAGCAGTACTTC. This gives the protein CASSPRVYEQYF.

The rearrangement uses TRBV5-4 and TRBJ2-5, with D tentatively TRBD2 (5 bases). The DNA end lines up better with TRBJ2-7; the J call may be wrong. The germline CDR1 and CDR2 sequences are SGHNT and YYREEE (reference sequence). The CDR3 is made up of 16 amino acids. In DNA, the CDR3 is TGTGCCAGCAGCTCTTGGGTGGGAGCTAGAGGGTACGAGCAGTACTTC. Protein sequence: CASSSWVGARGYEQYF.

To note about this clone: Additional DNA sequences in this sample encode the identical CDR3. The chain has TRBV2 and TRBJ1-3; no clear D. V was trimmed by 3 bases and J by 0 bases, leaving 3 bases between them. This CDR3 region has 13 residues. Germline assignment: CDR1 SNHLY and CDR2 FYNNEI. The CDR3 coding sequence is TGTGCCAGCAGTGAGTCCTCTGGAAACACCATATATTTT. Translation gives CASSESSGNTIYF.

This sequence joins TRBV2 and TRBJ1-3; 7 bases agree with TRBD1. This CDR3 is 15 amino acids long. Germline V lookup: CDR1 SNHLY, CDR2 FYNNEI. The ends lost 6 bases at V and 1 base at J; junction bases unmatched: 6. In nucleotides, the CDR3 is TGTGCCAGCAGCCCCCAGGGGGGGTCTGGAAACACCATATATTTT. This gives the protein CASSPQGGSGNTIYF. Looking up the rest from reference TRBV2 and TRBJ1-3 gives the full variable domain: EPEVTQTPSHQVTQMGQEVILRCVPISNHLYFYWYRQILGQKVEFLVSFYNNEISEKSEIFDDQFSVERPDGSNFTLKIRSTKLEDSAMYFCASSPQGGSGNTIYFGEGSWLTVV.

As regards this clone: Distinct nucleotide sequences in the sample also encode this CDR3. The gene calls are TRBV19 and TRBJ1-5; the match to TRBD1 covers 8 bases. CDR1 LNHDA and CDR2 SQIVND come from the germline V gene (reference sequence). The CDR3 has 14 residues. V gave up 6 bases and J gave up 2 bases; unmatched junction bases: 3. The CDR3 spells CASRTTGGNQPQHF. CDR3 DNA sequence: TGTGCCAGTAGGACGACAGGGGGCAATCAGCCCCAGCATTTT.

The chain couples TRBV25-1 to TRBJ1-1, with 8 bases identical to TRBD1. Germline loops: CDR1 MGHDK, CDR2 SYGVNS. V gave up 7 bases and J gave up 5 bases; unmatched junction bases: 12. This CDR3 contains 15 residues. The CDR3 DNA reads TGTGCCAGCACATACTCACTACAGGGGGGGACTGAAGCTTTCTTT. Its translation: CASTYSLQGGTEAFF.